This TCR beta chain was captured by sequencing in a study of monozygotic twins with inflammatory bowel disease. The study, taken as a whole, reports: IBD patients shared fewer clonotypes with others than healthy twins, especially with disease activity.

From germline, CDR1 is MDHEN and CDR2 SYDVKM. The CDR3 loop spans 13 amino acids. About this clonotype: Its antigen is currently unknown.

During cDNA synthesis, UMIs that each contained a 6-nucleotide sample barcode were added by means of template switching. TCRdb reprocessed the 5' RACE reads and keeps a single row for each CDR3 protein, giving no DNA. The sample has 300,000 to 350,000 distinct CDR3 sequences. The chain has TRBV28 and TRBJ2-1; TCRdb's D call of TRBD1 is untestable without DNA. The TCR was taken from a human donor with ulcerative colitis or Crohn's disease, or a healthy co-twin of an affected twin (not recorded which). Sequencing was done on a sample of blood. The CDR3 here is CASWTSVYNEQFF.